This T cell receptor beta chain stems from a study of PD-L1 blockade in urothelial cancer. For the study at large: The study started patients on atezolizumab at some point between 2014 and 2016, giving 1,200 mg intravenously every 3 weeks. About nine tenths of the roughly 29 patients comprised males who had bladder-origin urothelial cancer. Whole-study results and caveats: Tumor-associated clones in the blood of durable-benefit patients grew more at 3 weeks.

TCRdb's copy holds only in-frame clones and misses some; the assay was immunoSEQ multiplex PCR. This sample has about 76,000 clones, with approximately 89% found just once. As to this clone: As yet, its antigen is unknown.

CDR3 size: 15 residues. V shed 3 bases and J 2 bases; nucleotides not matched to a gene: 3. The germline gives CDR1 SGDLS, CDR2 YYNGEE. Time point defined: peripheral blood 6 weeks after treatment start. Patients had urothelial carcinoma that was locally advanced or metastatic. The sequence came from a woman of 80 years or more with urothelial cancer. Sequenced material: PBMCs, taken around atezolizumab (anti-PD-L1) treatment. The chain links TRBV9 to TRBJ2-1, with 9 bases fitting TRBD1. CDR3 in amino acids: CASSGQGGTYNEQFF. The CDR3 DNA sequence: TGTGCCAGCAGCGGACAGGGGGGGACCTACAATGAGCAGTTCTTC. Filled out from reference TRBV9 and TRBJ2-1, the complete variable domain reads DSGVTQTPKHLITATGQRVTLRCSPRSGDLSVYWYQQSLDQGLQFLIQYYNGEERAKGNILERFSAQQFPDLHSELNLSSLELGDSALYFCASSGQGGTYNEQFFGPGTRLTVL.